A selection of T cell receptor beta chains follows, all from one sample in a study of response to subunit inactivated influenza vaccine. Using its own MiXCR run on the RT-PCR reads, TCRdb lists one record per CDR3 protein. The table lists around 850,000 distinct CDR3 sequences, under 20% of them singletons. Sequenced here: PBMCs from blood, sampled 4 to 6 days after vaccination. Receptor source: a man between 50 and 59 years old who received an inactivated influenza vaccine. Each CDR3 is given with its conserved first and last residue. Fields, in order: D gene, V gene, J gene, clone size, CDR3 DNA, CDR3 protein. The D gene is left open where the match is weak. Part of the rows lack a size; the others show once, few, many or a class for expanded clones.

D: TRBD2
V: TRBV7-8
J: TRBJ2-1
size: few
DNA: TGTGCCAGCAGCCCCGGGACTAGCTATGAGCAGTTCTTC
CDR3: CASSPGTSYEQFF

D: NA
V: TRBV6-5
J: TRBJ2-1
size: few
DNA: TGTGCCAGCAGTTACTCGCGGCAGGGTAAGGGGGATGAGCAGTTCTTC
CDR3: CASSYSRQGKGDEQFF

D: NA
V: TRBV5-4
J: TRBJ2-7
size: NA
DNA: TGTGCCAGCAGCTTGGACGAGGGGCCCTACGAGCAGTACTTC
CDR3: CASSLDEGPYEQYF

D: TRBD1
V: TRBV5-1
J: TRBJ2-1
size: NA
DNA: TGCGCCAGCAGCCGGGACAGGGGGCAGTGGAATGAGCAGTTCTTC
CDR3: CASSRDRGQWNEQFF

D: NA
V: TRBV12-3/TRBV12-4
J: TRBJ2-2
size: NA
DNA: TGTGCCAGCAGCAAATTTGTTCGGGGCACCGGGGAGCTGTTTTTT
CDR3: CASSKFVRGTGELFF

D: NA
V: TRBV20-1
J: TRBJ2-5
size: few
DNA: TGCAGTGGCCTGCGAGGAGATTTACAAGAGACCCAGTACTTC
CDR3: CSGLRGDLQETQYF

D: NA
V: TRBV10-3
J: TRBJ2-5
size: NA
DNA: TGTGCCATCGGCAGGTACCAAGAGACCCAGTACTTC
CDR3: CAIGRYQETQYF

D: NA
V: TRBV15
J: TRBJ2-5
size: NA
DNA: TGTGCCACCAGCGGAGAGACCCAGTACTTC
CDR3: CATSGETQYF

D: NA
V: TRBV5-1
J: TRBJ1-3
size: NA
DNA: TGCGCCAGCGCGGGGGACTTCTCTGGAAACACCATATATTTT
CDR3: CASAGDFSGNTIYF

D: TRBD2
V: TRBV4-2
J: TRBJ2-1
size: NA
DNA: TGTGCCATCAGCCCCGGACTAGCGCCATTCCTCCACAATGAGCAGTTCTTC
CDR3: CAISPGLAPFLHNEQFF

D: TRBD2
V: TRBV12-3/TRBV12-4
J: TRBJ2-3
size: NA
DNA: TGTGCCAGCAGGGTGCGGCGGGGGGGCCCAGATACGCAGTATTTT
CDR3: CASRVRRGGPDTQYF

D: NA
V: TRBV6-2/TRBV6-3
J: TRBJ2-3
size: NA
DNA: TGTGCCAGCAGTTACCCTCGAGGGTGGGGGAGCACAGATACGCAGTATTTT
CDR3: CASSYPRGWGSTDTQYF

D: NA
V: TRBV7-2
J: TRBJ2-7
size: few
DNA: TGTGCCAGCAGCTTGGCCCCCGGGGCCGAGCAGTACTTC
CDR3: CASSLAPGAEQYF

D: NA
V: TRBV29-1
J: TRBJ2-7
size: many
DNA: TGCAGCGTTCAACAGGGTCTGAACGAGCAGTACTTC
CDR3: CSVQQGLNEQYF

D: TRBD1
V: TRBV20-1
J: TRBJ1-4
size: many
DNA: TGCAGTGCTTGGACAGGGGGCTATGAAAAACTGTTTTTT
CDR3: CSAWTGGYEKLFF

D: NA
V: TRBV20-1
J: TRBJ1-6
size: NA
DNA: TGCAGTGCTAGATGGACTGTACGCTCCTATAATTCACCCCTCCACTTT
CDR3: CSARWTVRSYNSPLHF

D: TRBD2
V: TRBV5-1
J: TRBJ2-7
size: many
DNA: TGCGCCAGCAGCTTGCGAGCGGGAGGGCCGTACGAGCAGTACTTC
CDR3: CASSLRAGGPYEQYF

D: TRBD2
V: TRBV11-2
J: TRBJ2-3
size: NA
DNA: TGTGCCAGCAGCTCACCGGGACTAGCGGGGGTCCGCACAGATACGCAGTATTTT
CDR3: CASSSPGLAGVRTDTQYF

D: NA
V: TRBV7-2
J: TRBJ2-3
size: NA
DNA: TGTGCCAGCAGCCACGTTTTCGGGAGAGGCACAGATACGCAGTATTTT
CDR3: CASSHVFGRGTDTQYF

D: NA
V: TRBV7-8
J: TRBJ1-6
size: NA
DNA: TGTGCCAGCAGCGTAGACGGACCCCATAATTCACCCCTCCACTTT
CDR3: CASSVDGPHNSPLHF

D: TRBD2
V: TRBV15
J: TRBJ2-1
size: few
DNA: TGTGCCACCAGCAGTTTGGGTAGCGGGAGAAGCTCCTACAATGAGCAGTTCTTC
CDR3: CATSSLGSGRSSYNEQFF

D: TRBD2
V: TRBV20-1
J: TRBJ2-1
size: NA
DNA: TGCAGTGCTACAACCGGGACTAGTCTCAATGAGCAGTTCTTC
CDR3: CSATTGTSLNEQFF

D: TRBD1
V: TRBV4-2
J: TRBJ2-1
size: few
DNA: TGTGCCAGCAGCACGGACAGGACGGCCTACAATGAGCAGTTCTTC
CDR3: CASSTDRTAYNEQFF

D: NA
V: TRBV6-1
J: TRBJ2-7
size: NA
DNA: TGTGCCAGCAGAACAGGTCCAGGGGTGGCCGAGCAGTACTTC
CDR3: CASRTGPGVAEQYF

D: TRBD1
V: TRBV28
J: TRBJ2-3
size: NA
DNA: TGTGCCAGCAGTACACCGACAGGGAGAACAGATACGCAGTATTTT
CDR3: CASSTPTGRTDTQYF

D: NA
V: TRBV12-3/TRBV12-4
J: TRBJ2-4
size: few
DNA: TGTGCCAGCAGTGGGCCTTCGGGGTTAGCCAAAAACATTCAGTACTTC
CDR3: CASSGPSGLAKNIQYF

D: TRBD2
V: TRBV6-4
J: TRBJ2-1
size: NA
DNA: TGTGCCAGCAGTGAAACGGGGGGGAGGCCGAATGAGCAGTTCTTC
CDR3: CASSETGGRPNEQFF

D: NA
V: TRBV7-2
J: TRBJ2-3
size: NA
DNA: TGTGCCAGCAGCTTATTCGCGGGAAGGGCAGATACGCAGTATTTT
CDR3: CASSLFAGRADTQYF

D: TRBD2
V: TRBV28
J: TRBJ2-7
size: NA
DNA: TGTGCCAGCAGTGTAGATGGGACTAGCGGCTACGAGCAGTACTTC
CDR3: CASSVDGTSGYEQYF

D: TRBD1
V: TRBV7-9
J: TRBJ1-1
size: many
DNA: TGTGCCAGCAGTTTCGGACAGGAAAACACTGAAGCTTTCTTT
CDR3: CASSFGQENTEAFF

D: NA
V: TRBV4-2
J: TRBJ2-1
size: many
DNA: TGTGCCAGCAGCCGGGAGGGACAGCAGAAATACAATGAGCAGTTCTTC
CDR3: CASSREGQQKYNEQFF

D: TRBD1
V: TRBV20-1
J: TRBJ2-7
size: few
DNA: TGCAGTGCTAGAGCCGGGACAGGAGGTTGGGAGCAGTACTTC
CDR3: CSARAGTGGWEQYF

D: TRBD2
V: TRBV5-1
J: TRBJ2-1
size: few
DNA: TGCGCCAGCAGCCTCTTATCTAGCGGGGCCCCCAATGAGCAGTTCTTC
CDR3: CASSLLSSGAPNEQFF

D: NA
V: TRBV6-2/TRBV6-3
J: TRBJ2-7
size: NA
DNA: TGTGCCAGCAATTCAGTACACTCCTACGAGCAGTACTTC
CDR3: CASNSVHSYEQYF

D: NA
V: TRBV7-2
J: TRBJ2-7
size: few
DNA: TGTGCCAGCAGCTTAAGGTGGGACACACCCTCCTACGAGCAGTACTTC
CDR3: CASSLRWDTPSYEQYF

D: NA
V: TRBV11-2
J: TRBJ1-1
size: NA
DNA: TGTGCCAGCAGGGTCTATCAGGGTACTGAAGCTTTCTTT
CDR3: CASRVYQGTEAFF

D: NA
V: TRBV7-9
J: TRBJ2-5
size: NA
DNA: TGTGCCAGCAGCTTAGCGGGAATGACCCAGTACTTC
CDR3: CASSLAGMTQYF

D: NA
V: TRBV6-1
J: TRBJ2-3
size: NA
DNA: TGTGCCAGCAGTGAAAGGGCGGGATTCACAGATACGCAGTATTTT
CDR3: CASSERAGFTDTQYF

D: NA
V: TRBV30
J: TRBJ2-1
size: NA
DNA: TGTGCCTGGGGGGGCCTAGCGCTAACTTACAATGAGCAGTTCTTC
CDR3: CAWGGLALTYNEQFF

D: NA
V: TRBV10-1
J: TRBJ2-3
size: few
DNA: TGCGCCAGCGGGGATAGCGCAGATACGCAGTATTTT
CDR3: CASGDSADTQYF

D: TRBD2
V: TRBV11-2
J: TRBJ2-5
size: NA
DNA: TGTGCCAGCAGCTTCGTAGCGGGGGCCCAAGAGACCCAGTACTTC
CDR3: CASSFVAGAQETQYF

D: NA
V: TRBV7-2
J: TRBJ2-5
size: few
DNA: TGTGCCAGCAGCAAAACGGGACTTATGATGGGCCAAGAGACCCAGTACTTC
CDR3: CASSKTGLMMGQETQYF

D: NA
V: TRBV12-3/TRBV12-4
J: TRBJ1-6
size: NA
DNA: TGTGCCAGCAGTGCGAGGGGGGCTGCCGGAAATTCACCCCTCCACTTT
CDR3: CASSARGAAGNSPLHF